The 22 T cell receptor beta chains presented below share a single source sample, sequenced in a study of blood T cell repertoires in COVID-19. Libraries were prepared by immunoSEQ multiplex PCR; TCRdb keeps only in-frame clonotypes and omits some of them. This table holds some 340,000 clones, about 87% found once. Sequenced sample: PBMCs or T cells enriched from blood (not recorded which). Receptor source: a woman aged 25 to 39 who had recovered from COVID-19.

The CDR3 protein is CASSQGVSYEQYF. CDR3 bases: TGTGCCAGCTCCCAGGGGGTATCCTACGAGCAGTACTTC. The gene calls are TRBV18 and TRBJ2-7, with 7 bases lining up with TRBD1. The germline CDR1 and CDR2 sequences are KGHSH and LQKENI. CDR3 length: 13 residues. V trimming: 6 bases; J trimming: 1 base; junction bases outside the gene matches: 3.

This sequence joins TRBV19 and TRBJ2-7; D may be TRBD1 (6 bases). Germline values: CDR1 LNHDA, CDR2 SQIVND (reference sequence). The germline V and J ends were trimmed by 3 bases and 7 bases, with 13 bases remaining between them. The CDR3 covers 13 residues. As DNA, the CDR3 is TGTGCCAGTAGTATGGCTGCTACAGGGGAGCAGTACTTC. It is translated as CASSMAATGEQYF.

The chain recombines TRBV11-2 with TRBJ2-1; TRBD2 matches 9 bases. Germline values: CDR1 SGHAT, CDR2 FQNNGV. J gave up 3 bases and V 5 bases, and 8 bases lay outside the gene matches. This CDR3 is 16 amino acids long. In nucleotides, the CDR3 is TGTGCCAGCAGCAGTGGCGGGGGGGACCTCTACAATGAGCAGTTCTTC. Translated: CASSSGGGDLYNEQFF. Filled out from reference TRBV11-2 and TRBJ2-1, the complete variable domain reads EAGVAQSPRYKIIEKRQSVAFWCNPISGHATLYWYQQILGQGPKLLIQFQNNGVVDDSQLPKDRFSAERLKGVDSTLKIQPAKLEDSAVYLCASSSGGGDLYNEQFFGPGTRLTVL.

V usage is TRBV5-1 and J usage is TRBJ1-1, with D tentatively TRBD1 (6 bases). CDR1 is SGHRS, CDR2 YFSETQ, per germline. The CDR3 consists of 13 residues. With 4 bases removed from V and 1 base from J, the gap between germline ends came to 8 bases. As DNA, the CDR3 is TGCGCCAGCAGCGCGGACAGGAACACTGAAGCTTTCTTT. This codes for CASSADRNTEAFF. The entire variable domain, with the rest obtained from reference TRBV5-1 and TRBJ1-1, is as follows: KAGVTQTPRYLIKTRGQQVTLSCSPISGHRSVSWYQQTPGQGLQFLFEYFSETQRNKGNFPGRFSGRQFSNSRSEMNVSTLELGDSALYLCASSADRNTEAFFGQGTRLTVV.

The chain couples TRBV6-4 to TRBJ1-4; D possibly corresponds to TRBD1 (5 bases). Germline V gene sequence: CDR1 MRHNA, CDR2 SNTAGT. V was clipped by 5 bases and J by 3 bases, with 10 bases between them. This CDR3 region has 14 residues. In DNA form, the CDR3 reads TGTGCCAGCAGTCCGACAGCCGCTAATGAAAAACTGTTTTTT. Its translation: CASSPTAANEKLFF.

In regard to this clone: The likely explanation is a read error, given a far larger clone one base away. The sample carries other DNA sequences with the same CDR3. V and J are TRBV3-1 (or the pseudogene TRBV3-2) and TRBJ1-2; no firm D call. V gave up 0 bases and J gave up 4 bases, with 6 bases separating them. The germline V gene encodes CDR1 LGHDT and CDR2 YNNKEL (reference sequence). The CDR3 covers 13 residues. CDR3 protein: CASSQDVGYGYTF. In DNA form, the CDR3 reads TGTGCCAGCAGCCAAGATGTCGGCTATGGCTACACCTTC.

This clone appeared once. V gene TRBV27 combines with J gene TRBJ1-1; TRBD1 agrees at 10 bases. From germline, CDR1 is MNHEY and CDR2 SMNVEV (reference sequence). V lost 3 bases, J lost 8 bases, and 3 bases stayed unmatched. CDR3 size: 13 residues. DNA for the CDR3: TGTGCCAGCAGTTTGTGGACAGGGGGGGAAGCTTTCTTT. Protein product: CASSLWTGGEAFF.

The chain carries TRBV11-2 and TRBJ1-1; D is ambiguous. The CDR3 contains 15 residues. Trimming removed 3 bases from V and 5 bases from J, with 16 bases in between. Per the germline V gene, CDR1 is SGHAT and CDR2 is FQNNGV. The CDR3 sequence is CASSFGGTGGTEAFF. The CDR3 DNA is TGTGCCAGCAGCTTCGGAGGTACCGGCGGAACTGAAGCTTTCTTT. The variable domain in full, with the rest retrieved from reference TRBV11-2 and TRBJ1-1, is EAGVAQSPRYKIIEKRQSVAFWCNPISGHATLYWYQQILGQGPKLLIQFQNNGVVDDSQLPKDRFSAERLKGVDSTLKIQPAKLEDSAVYLCASSFGGTGGTEAFFGQGTRLTVV.

The chain employs TRBV7-9 and TRBJ2-3; the match to TRBD2 covers 10 bases. V shed 1 base and J 3 bases; nucleotides not matched to a gene: 10. Germline assignment: CDR1 SEHNR and CDR2 FQNEAQ (reference sequence). This CDR3 is built from 18 residues. This CDR3 reads CASSLDPQRGGRTDTQYF. In DNA, the CDR3 is TGTGCCAGCAGCTTAGACCCCCAGCGGGGGGGCCGAACAGATACGCAGTATTTT.

This clone was seen a single time. The gene calls are TRBV5-1 and TRBJ1-6, with D perhaps TRBD1 (6 bases). The CDR3 is 14 residues long. V was clipped by 4 bases and J by 8 bases, with 13 bases between them. Germline V gene sequence: CDR1 SGHRS, CDR2 YFSETQ. The CDR3 here is CASSPQAGDSPLHF. CDR3 sequence (DNA): TGCGCCAGCAGCCCCCAGGCAGGGGATTCACCCCTCCACTTT.

This sequence joins TRBV5-1 and TRBJ1-4, with 7 positions matching TRBD1. Germline V gene data show CDR1 as SGHRS and CDR2 as YFSETQ. The CDR3 is 18 amino acids. V trimming: 3 bases; J trimming: 0 bases; junction bases outside the gene matches: 11. DNA of the CDR3: TGCGCCAGCAGCTACAGGGGAAGGGATGGCGCAACTAATGAAAAACTGTTTTTT. Translated, it gives CASSYRGRDGATNEKLFF.

V is TRBV5-1 and J is TRBJ2-1; 9 positions agree with TRBD1. The germline V gene has CDR1 SGHRS and CDR2 YFSETQ. This CDR3 region has 14 residues. Trimming cost V 0 bases and J 7 bases; bases outside gene matches: 2. The CDR3, as DNA: TGCGCCAGCAGCTTGGACAGGGGGCGGAATGAGCAGTTCTTC. Translated: CASSLDRGRNEQFF.

This clone was observed a handful of times. The V and J genes are TRBV5-1 and TRBJ2-7, with D possibly matching TRBD1 (5 bases). Trimming cost V 0 bases and J 0 bases, with 13 bases left between them. The CDR3 has 16 residues. Germline CDR1 SGHRS, CDR2 YFSETQ. DNA of the CDR3: TGCGCCAGCAGCTTGGGTGGGGCATCGAACTCCTACGAGCAGTACTTC. It specifies CASSLGGASNSYEQYF.

This clone was seen once. The chain uses TRBV4-1 and TRBJ2-2; 9 positions agree with TRBD2. CDR1 and CDR2 (germline): MGHRA, YSYEKL. This CDR3 comprises 18 residues. V lost 0 bases and J lost 3; bases outside the gene matches: 8. The DNA of the CDR3 is TGCGCCAGCAGCCAAGAGAGAAGGGCTAGCGGGGACACCGGGGAGCTGTTTTTT. Protein sequence: CASSQERRASGDTGELFF.

The rearrangement uses TRBV6-5 and TRBJ2-7; 7 bases are shared with TRBD1. Germline V CDR1 and CDR2: MNHEY, SVGAGI. This CDR3 has 12 residues. V shed 5 bases, J shed 6 bases, and the junction held 4 bases outside the gene matches. CDR3 in DNA: TGTGCCAGCAGTCGGACAGGTCGCGAGCAGTACTTC. Translated: CASSRTGREQYF.

This clone was counted a single time. V and J are TRBV30 and TRBJ1-2; D remains ambiguous. The CDR3 has 12 residues. Germline assignment: CDR1 GTSNPN and CDR2 SVGIG (reference sequence). CDR3 bases: TGTGCGCGCGGTGGAGAAGGAAGGGGCTACACCTTC. Translating gives CARGGEGRGYTF.

The V gene is TRBV6-4, the J gene TRBJ2-2; no clear D. This CDR3 spans 12 amino acids. Germline lookup yields CDR1 MRHNA and CDR2 SNTAGT. With 2 bases removed from V and 6 bases from J, the gap between germline ends came to 4 bases. Written as DNA, the CDR3 is TGTGCCAGCAGTGACGAGGCCGGGGAGCTGTTTTTT. This sequence encodes CASSDEAGELFF.

The rearrangement uses TRBV19 and TRBJ1-6; 12 bases map to TRBD1. The CDR3 sequence is 14 residues long. CDR1 LNHDA and CDR2 SQIVND come from the germline V gene (reference sequence). V lost 6 bases and J lost 6; bases outside the gene matches: 0. CDR3 nucleotides: TGTGCCAGTAGGGGACAGGGGGCTAATTCACCCCTCCACTTT. It is translated as CASRGQGANSPLHF.

The chain has TRBV11-3 and TRBJ2-3; 10 bases line up with TRBD2. The CDR3 is 18 residues long. Germline values: CDR1 SGHNT, CDR2 YENEEA. The J segment lost 1 base and the V segment lost 1 base, leaving 8 bases of the junction unmatched. CDR3 nucleotide sequence: TGTGCCAGCAGCTTAGGGGCCATAGCGGGGGGACGCACAGATACGCAGTATTTT. Protein: CASSLGAIAGGRTDTQYF.

The table lists this clone with a few counts. This chain links TRBV6-6 with TRBJ1-6; the match to TRBD1 covers 8 bases. This CDR3 spans 15 amino acids. The germline gives CDR1 MNHNY, CDR2 SVGAGI (reference sequence). The V gene end was trimmed by 5 bases and the J gene end by 13 bases; junction bases not matched to a gene: 13. The CDR3 protein is CASSQGWTGLTPLHF. The CDR3 coding sequence is TGTGCCAGCAGTCAAGGGTGGACAGGGCTGACTCCCCTCCACTTT.

The rearrangement links TRBV7-9 to TRBJ1-2; D remains unclear. CDR3 size: 15 residues. Germline lookup yields CDR1 SEHNR and CDR2 FQNEAQ (reference sequence). Trimming took off 1 base at V and 8 bases at J, with 17 bases between the two ends. This CDR3 reads CASSLETLAARGYTF. In DNA form, the CDR3 reads TGTGCCAGCAGCTTAGAGACCCTGGCGGCACGGGGCTACACCTTC.

Only one count was recorded for this clone. The chain is built from TRBV6-2 or TRBV6-3 and TRBJ1-2, with 7 bases fitting TRBD1. Trimming took 3 bases from V and 8 from J; bases not matched to a gene: 18. Germline V gene lookup returns CDR1 MNHEY and CDR2 SVGEGT. The CDR3 is 17 amino acids. The CDR3 loop reads CASSYAGQAVWGGGYTF. Here the CDR3 DNA reads TGTGCCAGCAGTTATGCTGGACAGGCGGTCTGGGGAGGCGGCTACACCTTC.